This T cell receptor beta chain comes out of a study of T-cell reconstitution after alpha-beta-depleted transplantation in children. The library targeted TCRbeta and was prepared with unique molecular identifiers. TCRdb passed the PCR reads through MiXCR, listing each CDR3 protein once. The sample has about 690,000 distinct CDR3 sequences; approximately 16% are singletons. Specimen: PBMCs from the stem cell graft donor, collected from the stem cell graft. The receptor was isolated from a human donor who donated a stem cell graft to a child with acute myeloid leukemia.

CDR3 sequence reads: CASSLARGGSTDTQYF. The CDR3 DNA is TGTGCCAGCAGCTTAGCGCGAGGGGGAAGCACAGATACGCAGTATTTT. The V gene is TRBV7-9, the J gene TRBJ2-3, with a possible D match to TRBD1 (6 bases). The germline CDR1 and CDR2 sequences are SEHNR and FQNEAQ (reference sequence). V lost 0 bases to trimming and J lost 0 bases, with 10 bases between them. This CDR3 has 16 residues.